These 23 T cell receptor beta chains share one sample of origin, sequenced in a study of blood T cell repertoires in COVID-19 (dated by TCRdb to between 2020 and 2021). Library prep was done by the immunoSEQ multiplex PCR assay. Imported from immuneACCESS, the table was reduced by TCRdb to in-frame sequences with V and J called. These copies leave out some clones; in studies compared against another copy, an unresolved V gene accounts for under half, and the cause of the remainder is not known. The sample has some 70,000 clones on record, around 86% of them singletons. Of the sample, under 1.5% is held by the ten largest clones. The sequenced sample consisted of peripheral blood. The source is a woman in her sixties or seventies with acute or convalescent COVID-19.

CDR3 sequence: CASSGDFRGTQYF. CDR3 sequence (DNA): TGTGCCAGCAGCGGGGACTTTCGTGGGACCCAGTACTTC. The J gene is TRBJ2-5, the V gene TRBV12-3 or TRBV12-4; weak D call: TRBD2 (6 bases). V lost 6 bases and J lost 7, with 15 bases in between. The CDR3 has 13 residues.

The J gene is TRBJ2-5, the V gene TRBV29-1, with D possibly matching TRBD1 (5 bases). V lost 1 base and J lost 4, with 16 bases in between. The germline V gene has CDR1 SQVTM and CDR2 ANQGSEA. The CDR3 loop spans 15 amino acids. As DNA, the CDR3 is TGCAGCGTTGAAGTCAGCTTGCGAAGGGGAGAGACCCAGTACTTC. This encodes CSVEVSLRRGETQYF. The whole variable domain, remainder taken from reference TRBV29-1 and TRBJ2-5, is SAVISQKPSRDICQRGTSLTIQCQVDSQVTMMFWYRQQPGQSLTLIATANQGSEATYESGFVIDKFPISRPNLTFSTLTVSNMSPEDSSIYLCSVEVSLRRGETQYFGPGTRLLVL.

The count of this clone is one. This rearrangement joins TRBV4-2 to TRBJ2-3; 7 bases are shared with TRBD2. The J segment lost 4 bases and the V segment lost 3 bases, leaving 4 bases of the junction unmatched. This CDR3 contains 14 residues. Germline loops: CDR1 LGHNA, CDR2 YNFKEQ. For the CDR3, the DNA is TGTGCCAGCAGCCACGGACTAGGTGCAGATACGCAGTATTTT. This sequence encodes CASSHGLGADTQYF.

The chain is built from TRBV4-1 and TRBJ2-7, with a tentative D call TRBD1 (7 bases). The CDR3 is made up of 20 amino acids. V was cut by 1 base and J by 4 bases, with 29 bases left in between. Germline V lookup: CDR1 MGHRA, CDR2 YSYEKL. The CDR3 DNA reads TGCGCCAGCAGCCAAGGGGCAGGAGGGGGCCAATACAGATCCCCATACGAGCAGTACTTC. Its protein is CASSQGAGGGQYRSPYEQYF.

The rearrangement uses TRBV5-1 and TRBJ2-4; D unresolved. The CDR3 has 14 residues. Trimming pared 0 bases from V and 2 bases from J, leaving 6 bases between. Germline V gene lookup returns CDR1 SGHRS and CDR2 YFSETQ. This CDR3 reads CASSLGDPKNIQYF. Here the CDR3 DNA reads TGCGCCAGCAGCTTGGGAGATCCCAAAAACATTCAGTACTTC. The full variable domain, its missing parts supplied by reference TRBV5-1 and TRBJ2-4, is KAGVTQTPRYLIKTRGQQVTLSCSPISGHRSVSWYQQTPGQGLQFLFEYFSETQRNKGNFPGRFSGRQFSNSRSEMNVSTLELGDSALYLCASSLGDPKNIQYFGAGTRLSVL.

This chain links TRBV19 with TRBJ1-2; D unresolved. Germline V gene data show CDR1 as LNHDA and CDR2 as SQIVND (reference sequence). CDR3 size: 13 residues. V was pared by 3 bases and J by 6 bases, with 11 bases between. The DNA for the CDR3 is TGTGCCAGTAGTATGGGAGCGCATAATGGCTACACCTTC. Its protein product is CASSMGAHNGYTF.

The chain employs TRBV5-1 and TRBJ1-2; D perhaps matches TRBD1 (5 bases). Germline CDR1 reads SGHRS; CDR2 reads YFSETQ. The CDR3 loop spans 15 amino acids. V dropped 3 bases and J dropped 5 bases, with 17 bases sitting between them. CDR3 sequence reads: CASSWAGTATYGYTF. CDR3 bases: TGCGCCAGCAGCTGGGCCGGGACTGCTACTTATGGCTACACCTTC. Full variable domain (missing parts from reference TRBV5-1 and TRBJ1-2): KAGVTQTPRYLIKTRGQQVTLSCSPISGHRSVSWYQQTPGQGLQFLFEYFSETQRNKGNFPGRFSGRQFSNSRSEMNVSTLELGDSALYLCASSWAGTATYGYTFGSGTRLTVV.

The chain recombines TRBV30 with TRBJ1-1; weak D call: TRBD1 (6 bases). The CDR3 totals 14 residues. V dropped 0 bases and J dropped 5 bases, with 13 bases sitting between them. Per the germline V gene, CDR1 is GTSNPN and CDR2 is SVGIG (reference sequence). The CDR3 DNA sequence: TGTGCCTGGAGTGTTGGACAGCCAAGGACTGAAGCTTTCTTT. Translating it yields CAWSVGQPRTEAFF.

The chain uses TRBV15 and TRBJ1-5; weak D call: TRBD1 (6 bases). V was trimmed by 5 bases and J by 1 base, leaving 6 bases between them. CDR1 and CDR2 (germline): LNHNV, YYDKDF (reference sequence). The CDR3 runs 13 residues. In DNA form, the CDR3 reads TGTGCCACCAGCGGACAGAGCAATCAGCCCCAGCATTTT. It is translated as CATSGQSNQPQHF. The full variable domain, completed using reference TRBV15 and TRBJ1-5, is DAMVIQNPRYQVTQFGKPVTLSCSQTLNHNVMYWYQQKSSQAPKLLFHYYDKDFNNEADTPDNFQSRRPNTSFCFLDIRSPGLGDTAMYLCATSGQSNQPQHFGDGTRLSIL.

This chain links TRBV27 with TRBJ2-5; 9 bases agree with TRBD1. The CDR3 spans 14 residues. The germline CDR1 and CDR2 sequences are MNHEY and SMNVEV (reference sequence). The V and J ends lost 6 bases and 4 bases, in that order; junction bases with no gene match: 6. The CDR3 here is CASRGTGLRETQYF. CDR3 bases: TGTGCCAGCAGGGGGACAGGGCTTCGAGAGACCCAGTACTTC.

This chain connects TRBV6-5 to TRBJ1-1; TRBD1 matches 9 bases. Trimming took 5 bases from V and 8 from J; bases not matched to a gene: 6. CDR3 length: 13 residues. Germline assignment: CDR1 MNHEY and CDR2 SVGAGI. CDR3 sequence reads: CASSNYRGLEAFF. DNA of the CDR3: TGTGCCAGCAGTAACTACAGGGGGCTGGAAGCTTTCTTT.

This chain joins TRBV19 and TRBJ2-1, with 13 bases matching TRBD2. The CDR3 extends over 13 amino acids. With 7 bases clipped from V and 9 bases from J, the junction kept 3 bases outside the gene matches. Germline CDR1 and CDR2: LNHDA and SQIVND (reference sequence). The CDR3 DNA follows: TGTGCCAGTAAACTAGCGGGAGGGGGTGAGCAGTTCTTC. Its translation: CASKLAGGGEQFF. Variable domain in full (rest from reference TRBV19 and TRBJ2-1): DGGITQSPKYLFRKEGQNVTLSCEQNLNHDAMYWYRQDPGQGLRLIYYSQIVNDFQKGDIAEGYSVSREKKESFPLTVTSAQKNPTAFYLCASKLAGGGEQFFGPGTRLTVL.

The rearrangement uses TRBV28 and TRBJ2-7; the match to TRBD1 covers 9 bases. CDR1 is MDHEN, CDR2 SYDVKM, per germline. This CDR3 has 14 residues. The V gene end was trimmed by 7 bases and the J gene end by 1 base; junction bases not matched to a gene: 5. The CDR3: CASTEDRGSYEQYF. In DNA, the CDR3 is TGTGCCAGCACCGAGGACAGGGGATCCTACGAGCAGTACTTC.

The gene calls are TRBV29-1 and TRBJ2-3, with TRBD2 as a possible D gene (7 bases). CDR1 is SQVTM and CDR2 is ANQGSEA in the germline V gene. The CDR3 contains 13 residues. The V gene lost 3 bases and the J gene lost 4 bases, with 11 bases spanning the gap. CDR3 sequence: CSVEGGGADTQYF. The CDR3 nucleotides are TGCAGCGTTGAGGGCGGGGGCGCAGATACGCAGTATTTT.

Comments on this clone: At one of its ends the junction is not consistent with the germline gene, which may arise from a read error. The CDR3 DNA reads as TGTGCCAGCAGCTTAGATCTCCAGAAGCCAGGATTC. Translation: CASSLDLQKPGF. The chain joins TRBV11-2 to TRBJ2-7; D is unresolved. Looked up from germline, CDR1 is SGHAT and CDR2 is FQNNGV. The CDR3 contains 12 residues.

V is TRBV19 and J is TRBJ1-1; weak D call: TRBD1 (6 bases). The germline gives CDR1 LNHDA, CDR2 SQIVND (reference sequence). Deletions cut 9 bases from V and 6 bases from J, with 29 bases between. CDR3 size: 17 residues. The CDR3 sequence: CASRTWRGGRSSSEAFF. CDR3 in DNA: TGTGCCAGCCGAACGTGGAGGGGGGGCCGCTCCTCGTCTGAAGCTTTCTTT.

The chain joins TRBV7-9 to TRBJ2-2; D is unclear. CDR3 size: 13 residues. Trimming took 3 bases from V and 1 from J, leaving 3 bases between them. Germline CDR1 is SEHNR and CDR2 is FQNEAQ (reference sequence). CDR3 nucleotides: TGTGCCAGCAGCTTTCGGAACACCGGGGAGCTGTTTTTT. Translated: CASSFRNTGELFF.

This clone was observed a handful of times. The chain has TRBV5-4 and TRBJ2-5; TRBD2 matches 7 bases. Germline V gene data show CDR1 as SGHNT and CDR2 as YYREEE (reference sequence). CDR3 length: 18 amino acids. The junction had 20 bases not matched to a gene; V was cut back by 4 bases and J by 5 bases. The CDR3 bases are TGTGCCAGCAGCGGGGAGGGCAGAAGCCGCACATCGTCGGAGACCCAGTACTTC. Translation gives CASSGEGRSRTSSETQYF.

CDR3 in amino acids: CASSYTSGTYNEQFF. The CDR3 DNA reads TGTGCCAGCAGTTATACTAGCGGAACCTACAATGAGCAGTTCTTC. The rearrangement joins TRBV27 to TRBJ2-1; 8 bases agree with TRBD2. Germline CDR1 is MNHEY and CDR2 is SMNVEV (reference sequence). The ends lost 4 bases at V and 2 bases at J; junction bases unmatched: 4. The CDR3 runs 15 residues.

This rearrangement joins TRBV18 to TRBJ2-2; no clear D gene. The ends were cut back, 7 bases at V and 2 bases at J, with 14 bases in the middle. The CDR3 is 15 amino acids. CDR1 KGHSH and CDR2 LQKENI come from the germline V gene. The CDR3: CASFTTTTNTGELFF. The CDR3 bases are TGTGCCAGCTTTACGACGACAACTAACACCGGGGAGCTGTTTTTT.

The chain links TRBV5-6 to TRBJ1-4; TRBD1 agrees at 9 bases. V dropped 4 bases and J dropped 7; count of bases not matched to a gene: 14. Germline V gene data show CDR1 as SGHDT and CDR2 as YYEEEE. This CDR3 comprises 17 residues. In DNA form, the CDR3 reads TGTGCCAGCAGCCCAAAATTTGGACAGGGGCTACCTGAAAAACTGTTTTTT. This gives the protein CASSPKFGQGLPEKLFF.

This chain joins TRBV19 and TRBJ1-5; TRBD1 matches at 7 bases. Germline V gene sequence: CDR1 LNHDA, CDR2 SQIVND (reference sequence). V was clipped by 4 bases and J by 7 bases; unmatched bases: 10. The CDR3 covers 15 residues. This chain's CDR3 is CASSSPTGLGQPQHF. The CDR3 DNA sequence: TGTGCCAGTAGTAGCCCGACAGGGCTCGGACAGCCCCAGCATTTT. The variable domain in full, completed from reference TRBV19 and TRBJ1-5, reads DGGITQSPKYLFRKEGQNVTLSCEQNLNHDAMYWYRQDPGQGLRLIYYSQIVNDFQKGDIAEGYSVSREKKESFPLTVTSAQKNPTAFYLCASSSPTGLGQPQHFGDGTRLSIL.

The chain is built from TRBV11-2 and TRBJ2-1; 11 positions agree with TRBD2. Per the germline V gene, CDR1 is SGHAT and CDR2 is FQNNGV. The CDR3 extends over 15 amino acids. Trimming cost V 5 bases and J 4 bases; bases outside gene matches: 4. The CDR3 bases are TGTGCCAGCAGCGCGACTAGCGGGACGTACAATGAGCAGTTCTTC. Residues: CASSATSGTYNEQFF.